The 16 T cell receptor beta chains listed next were all sequenced from one sample in a study of blood T cells in healthy people across ages. The use of a sample-barcoded 5' primer and a J-beta primer mix characterized a second PCR of roughly 6 to 11 cycles. TCRdb independently ran MiXCR on the 5' RACE reads; one entry per CDR3 protein. The sample lists about 1 million distinct CDR3 sequences; 40% to 55% were seen once. Sample: blood. Receptors originate from a woman between 55 and 75 years old in good health.

The V call is TRBV7-6, the J call TRBJ2-3; 7 bases map to TRBD2. V lost 1 base and J lost 4; bases outside the gene matches: 14. The CDR3 contains 18 residues. Per germline, CDR1 SGHVS and CDR2 FNYEAQ. The DNA for the CDR3 is TGTGCCAGCAGCTTAGATCTGGATAGCGGGTTCACTTCAGATACGCAGTATTTT. It is translated as CASSLDLDSGFTSDTQYF.

With respect to this clonotype: Given a much more abundant clone one base away, this may be a read error. The rearrangement joins TRBV29-1 to TRBJ2-1; possible D gene TRBD2, 6 bases. This CDR3 is 13 amino acids long. The V and J ends lost 7 bases and 10 bases respectively, with 20 bases between them. In germline, CDR1 is SQVTM, CDR2 ANQGSEA. The CDR3 nucleotides are TGCAGCGCCCGGGACTCTACAGAATACGAGCAGTTCTTC. Translation: CSARDSTEYEQFF.

This clonotype was detected a few times. This chain uses TRBV29-1 with TRBJ2-3; 9 nucleotides match TRBD2. Per the germline V gene, CDR1 is SQVTM and CDR2 is ANQGSEA. The CDR3 totals 18 residues. V lost 3 bases to trimming and J lost 3 bases; unmatched junction nucleotides: 16. DNA for the CDR3: TGCAGCGTTGATGGGGGGTATGGTAGCGGGAGTTCTACAGATACGCAGTATTTT. Encoded protein: CSVDGGYGSGSSTDTQYF.

The gene calls are TRBV9 and TRBJ2-7; 8 bases are shared with TRBD1. Germline values: CDR1 SGDLS, CDR2 YYNGEE. This CDR3 spans 16 amino acids. Unmatched junction bases numbered 5, after V lost 0 bases and J lost 0 bases. CDR3: CASSVAAGTGSYEQYF. The CDR3, as DNA: TGTGCCAGCAGCGTAGCGGCCGGGACAGGCTCCTACGAGCAGTACTTC.

This clonotype was counted between two and nine times. This chain uses TRBV11-2 with TRBJ2-7; 7 bases are shared with TRBD2. Per the germline V gene, CDR1 is SGHAT and CDR2 is FQNNGV. V lost 1 base, J lost 3 bases, and 9 bases stayed unmatched. CDR3 size: 16 residues. The CDR3 region is CASSLAVIGDYYEQYF. The CDR3, as DNA: TGTGCCAGCAGCTTAGCGGTAATCGGGGACTACTACGAGCAGTACTTC.

This clonotype was picked up many times. The rearrangement uses TRBV27 and TRBJ2-4, with unresolved D. V was clipped by 5 bases and J by 0 bases, with 5 bases between them. This CDR3 is 13 amino acids long. Germline CDR1 MNHEY, CDR2 SMNVEV (reference sequence). The CDR3, as DNA: TGTGCCAGCAGTAGGGAAGCCAAAAACATTCAGTACTTC. Protein sequence: CASSREAKNIQYF.

The rearrangement links TRBV5-6 to TRBJ2-5; 10 bases agree with TRBD1. Germline assignment: CDR1 SGHDT and CDR2 YYEEEE. The J segment lost 6 bases and the V segment lost 4 bases, leaving 6 bases of the junction unmatched. The CDR3 contains 14 residues. The CDR3, as DNA: TGTGCCAGCAGCCCGGGACAGGGGTGGCAGACCCAGTACTTC. It encodes CASSPGQGWQTQYF. The variable domain in full, with the rest retrieved from reference TRBV5-6 and TRBJ2-5, is DAGVTQSPTHLIKTRGQQVTLRCSPKSGHDTVSWYQQALGQGPQFIFQYYEEEERQRGNFPDRFSGHQFPNYSSELNVNALLLGDSALYLCASSPGQGWQTQYFGPGTRLLVL.

As regards this clonotype: One end of the junction is discordant with germline, which a read error may explain. The V and J genes are TRBV4-1 and TRBJ2-3, with D possibly matching TRBD1 (5 bases). The CDR3 length is 14 residues. The germline gives CDR1 MGHRA, CDR2 YSYEKL. CDR3 nucleotides: TGCGCCAGCGGCCAAAGGGGAAGCACAGATACGCAGTATTTT. As protein: CASGQRGSTDTQYF.

This clonotype was observed a handful of times. The V call is TRBV11-1, the J call TRBJ1-1, with 9 bases lining up with TRBD1. This CDR3 spans 15 amino acids. V shed 5 bases and J 4 bases; nucleotides not matched to a gene: 8. Germline CDR1 and CDR2: SGHAT and FQDESV (reference sequence). As DNA, the CDR3 is TGTGCCAGCAGCATGGGACAGGGCCGGGTCACTGAAGCTTTCTTT. Residues: CASSMGQGRVTEAFF.

This clonotype was seen ten or more times. The CDR3 DNA sequence: TGTGCCAGCAGTCCCTCTGCCTACGAGCAGTACTTC. It yields the protein CASSPSAYEQYF. V usage is TRBV7-2 and J usage is TRBJ2-7, with D uncertain. Germline CDR1 is SGHTA and CDR2 is FQGNSA. Trimming cost V 6 bases and J 2 bases, with 8 bases left between them. CDR3 size: 12 residues.

The chain combines TRBV15 with TRBJ2-1; 8 nucleotides align to TRBD2. V lost 5 bases, J lost 7 bases, and 10 bases stayed unmatched. Per the germline V gene, CDR1 is LNHNV and CDR2 is YYDKDF (reference sequence). The CDR3 is 15 amino acids. The DNA for the CDR3 is TGTGCCACCAGCGCCGGGGCTAGCGGGTCTAATGAGCAGTTCTTC. The encoded protein is CATSAGASGSNEQFF.

This clonotype came up many times. The gene calls are TRBV7-9 and TRBJ2-1; D is uncertain. V shed 4 bases and J shed 8 bases, with 9 bases lying between them. Germline V lookup: CDR1 SEHNR, CDR2 FQNEAQ (reference sequence). The CDR3 contains 12 residues. The CDR3 nucleotides read TGTGCCAGCAGCTCGAGGTTTGATGAGCAGTTCTTC. It yields the protein CASSSRFDEQFF.

V is TRBV6-5 and J is TRBJ2-3, with 8 bases that match TRBD2. J gave up 0 bases and V 6 bases, and 8 bases lay outside the gene matches. The CDR3 runs to 16 residues. Germline V gene lookup returns CDR1 MNHEY and CDR2 SVGAGI. The CDR3 region is CASRYNPSGSTDTQYF. The CDR3 DNA is TGTGCCAGCAGGTATAACCCTAGCGGGAGCACAGATACGCAGTATTTT.

In its sample, this clonotype was seen a few times. CDR3 nucleotide sequence: TGTGCCAGCAGTCGGACAGGGAATACCTACGAGCAGTACTTC. The encoded protein is CASSRTGNTYEQYF. The V and J genes are TRBV28 and TRBJ2-7; 8 bases are shared with TRBD1. J was trimmed by 2 bases and V by 5 bases; bases with no gene match: 5. Germline V lookup: CDR1 MDHEN, CDR2 SYDVKM. The CDR3 sequence is 14 residues long. The entire variable domain, with the rest obtained from reference TRBV28 and TRBJ2-7, is as follows: DVKVTQSSRYLVKRTGEKVFLECVQDMDHENMFWYRQDPGLGLRLIYFSYDVKMKEKGDIPEGYSVSREKKERFSLILESASTNQTSMYLCASSRTGNTYEQYFGPGTRLTVT.

This clonotype was found a few times. The DNA for the CDR3 is TGCAGTGCTAGCCCCCGATTGGATGAGCAGTTCTTC. The encoded protein is CSASPRLDEQFF. V gene TRBV20-1 combines with J gene TRBJ2-1; D gene ambiguous. Trimming took 3 bases from V and 8 from J, leaving 11 bases between them. The length of the CDR3 is 12 residues. Germline values: CDR1 DFQATT, CDR2 SNEGSKA (reference sequence).

This clonotype was counted a few times. The chain has TRBV5-1 and TRBJ2-3; 8 bases line up with TRBD2. Germline CDR1 reads SGHRS; CDR2 reads YFSETQ. This CDR3 contains 15 residues. J lost 4 bases, V lost 3 bases, and 7 bases had no gene match. In DNA form, the CDR3 reads TGCGCCAGCAGCTCGGATGGACTAGCCCCAGATACGCAGTATTTT. Protein sequence: CASSSDGLAPDTQYF.